One sample yielded the 29 T cell receptor beta chains listed below, sequenced in a study of blood T cell repertoires in COVID-19. The repertoire was sequenced with immunoSEQ multiplex PCR; TCRdb's copy has only in-frame clones and lacks some. The data show more than 200,000 clones, about 86% seen once. The sequencing input was peripheral blood. These receptors originate from a man aged 30 to 45 with active or convalescent COVID-19.

The chain has TRBV24-1 and TRBJ1-2; no definite D call. Germline values: CDR1 KGHDR, CDR2 SFDVKD. The CDR3 is 14 residues long. V gave up 2 bases and J gave up 1 base, with 7 bases separating them. CDR3 sequence reads: CATSDSRSNYGYTF. CDR3 coding DNA: TGTGCCACCAGTGATTCGCGGAGTAACTATGGCTACACCTTC.

This clone was found once. This CDR3 is CAWSGRRNRGTEAFF. In nucleotides, the CDR3 is TGTGCCTGGTCCGGCAGACGGAATAGGGGAACTGAAGCTTTCTTT. V and J are TRBV30 and TRBJ1-1; TRBD1 is a possible D gene (5 bases). Germline V lookup: CDR1 GTSNPN, CDR2 SVGIG (reference sequence). V gave up 5 bases and J gave up 5 bases, with 21 bases separating them. CDR3 length equals 15 residues.

The chain combines TRBV7-2 with TRBJ1-6; D gene unclear. Deletions cut 5 bases from V and 7 bases from J, with 12 bases between. This CDR3 has 14 residues. Germline V lookup: CDR1 SGHTA, CDR2 FQGNSA. The chain's CDR3 is CASSPSSGNSPLHF. In nucleotides, the CDR3 is TGTGCCAGCAGCCCGAGTTCCGGGAATTCACCCCTCCACTTT.

The chain combines TRBV30 with TRBJ2-1; 8 positions agree with TRBD1. This CDR3 comprises 13 residues. V lost 3 bases to trimming and J lost 6 bases; unmatched junction nucleotides: 4. Looked up from germline, CDR1 is GTSNPN and CDR2 is SVGIG (reference sequence). This chain's CDR3 is CAWSVGQGNEQFF. DNA of the CDR3: TGTGCCTGGAGCGTTGGACAGGGCAATGAGCAGTTCTTC.

This sequence joins TRBV13 and TRBJ2-3; D may be TRBD1 (5 bases). The V end was cut by 3 bases, the J end by 6 bases, with 16 bases between. Germline-derived CDR1 and CDR2 are PRHDT and FYEKMQ (reference sequence). This CDR3 contains 15 residues. CDR3 sequence (DNA): TGTGCCAGCAGCTTTCAGACAGACACCCGGGATACGCAGTATTTT. Translation gives CASSFQTDTRDTQYF.

The chain couples TRBV25-1 to TRBJ1-2; no clear D gene. The V gene's germline CDR1 is MGHDK and CDR2 SYGVNS. The CDR3 is 12 amino acids. V dropped 5 bases and J dropped 4 bases, with 8 bases sitting between them. The CDR3 nucleotides read TGTGCCAGCAGTTTTTCCGGCTATGGCTACACCTTC. Its protein product is CASSFSGYGYTF.

V is TRBV4-1 and J is TRBJ2-4, with D perhaps TRBD2 (5 bases). CDR3 length equals 15 residues. The ends were cut back, 0 bases at V and 6 bases at J, with 12 bases in the middle. CDR1 and CDR2 from the germline V gene are MGHRA and YSYEKL. CDR3 in amino acids: CASSQDPGNPNIQYF. For the CDR3, the DNA is TGCGCCAGCAGCCAAGACCCCGGGAATCCAAACATTCAGTACTTC.

The chain couples TRBV19 to TRBJ2-7; TRBD2 matches at 14 bases. Germline V CDR1 and CDR2: LNHDA, SQIVND (reference sequence). Losses at the gene ends were 8 bases for V and 5 bases for J; bases not matched to a gene: 5. The CDR3 length is 14 residues. CDR3 in DNA: TGTGCCAGTCAGACTAGCGGGGGGGCCCACGAGCAGTACTTC. Its translation is CASQTSGGAHEQYF.

The chain uses TRBV13 and TRBJ1-2; TRBD1 agrees at 7 bases. This CDR3 has 14 amino acids. Losses at the gene ends were 5 bases for V and 4 bases for J; bases not matched to a gene: 7. CDR1 is PRHDT, CDR2 FYEKMQ, per germline (reference sequence). The CDR3 region has the DNA TGTGCCAGCAGCCTTAGGGGGCTTTCCTATGGCTACACCTTC. This codes for CASSLRGLSYGYTF.

The chain uses TRBV27 and TRBJ2-3; D gene uncertain. With 3 bases removed from V and 2 bases from J, the gap between germline ends came to 18 bases. This CDR3 is 17 amino acids long. The germline gives CDR1 MNHEY, CDR2 SMNVEV (reference sequence). DNA for the CDR3: TGTGCCAGCAGTTTCTCCTCGTCCTTCGTCCTCACAGATACGCAGTATTTT. This sequence encodes CASSFSSSFVLTDTQYF.

The CDR3 region is CASSDQARNTEAFF. The CDR3 DNA follows: TGTGCCAGCAGTGATCAGGCGAGGAACACTGAAGCTTTCTTT. The V and J genes are TRBV2 and TRBJ1-1; unclear D gene. The V gene lost 3 bases and the J gene lost 1 base, with 9 bases spanning the gap. The V gene's germline CDR1 is SNHLY and CDR2 FYNNEI. This CDR3 is built from 14 residues.

This clone has a single count. The rearrangement joins TRBV4-1 to TRBJ2-1; 7 bases align to TRBD2. CDR3 length equals 15 residues. With V trimmed by 6 bases and J by 3 bases, 8 bases remained unmatched. CDR1 and CDR2 (germline): MGHRA, YSYEKL. CDR3 sequence: CASSPQLADYNEQFF. CDR3 bases: TGCGCCAGCAGTCCCCAGCTAGCGGACTACAATGAGCAGTTCTTC.

The J gene is TRBJ2-1, the V gene TRBV6-8; TRBD1 aligns across 8 bases. The CDR3 is 14 residues long. Germline CDR1 is MNHGY and CDR2 is SAAAGT. The junction had 6 bases not matched to a gene; V was cut back by 6 bases and J by 5 bases. This CDR3 reads CASSRGLIHNEQFF. CDR3 sequence (DNA): TGTGCCAGCAGCAGGGGGCTTATCCACAATGAGCAGTTCTTC.

The rearrangement links TRBV7-9 to TRBJ1-2, with 7 bases lining up with TRBD1. The junction had 8 bases not matched to a gene; V was cut back by 5 bases and J by 11 bases. The CDR3 consists of 12 residues. Germline loops: CDR1 SEHNR, CDR2 FQNEAQ (reference sequence). CDR3 amino acids: CASSEPGQKYTF. CDR3 DNA sequence: TGTGCCAGCAGCGAGCCGGGACAGAAGTACACCTTC.

The chain combines TRBV13 with TRBJ1-1; unclear D gene. Germline V gene lookup returns CDR1 PRHDT and CDR2 FYEKMQ (reference sequence). The CDR3 runs 16 residues. Trimming cost V 4 bases and J 4 bases, with 19 bases left between them. The CDR3 sequence is CASSSTRGSGSTEAFF. For the CDR3, the DNA is TGTGCCAGCAGCTCCACCCGAGGATCGGGGTCCACTGAAGCTTTCTTT.

In this sample, this clone turned up a few times. The V call is TRBV4-1, the J call TRBJ2-7, with a tentative D call TRBD1 (6 bases). The V and J ends lost 0 bases and 2 bases respectively, with 14 bases between them. Per germline, CDR1 MGHRA and CDR2 YSYEKL. The CDR3 contains 16 residues. CDR3 DNA: TGCGCCAGCAGCCAAGATGGGCAGGGGTTAACCTACGAGCAGTACTTC. It translates to CASSQDGQGLTYEQYF.

The V call is TRBV21-1, the J call TRBJ2-3; the DNA was not used to check the table's D call, TRBD2. TRBV21-1 is noted as a pseudogene. This CDR3 comprises 14 residues. CDR3 residues: CASSTAVDTDTQYF. CDR3 DNA sequence: TGTGCCAGCAGCACGGCGGTAGATACAGATACGCAGTATTTT.

The genes are TRBV5-6 and TRBJ2-1; perhaps TRBD2 as D (7 bases). This CDR3 is 16 amino acids long. Trimming removed 0 bases at V and 5 bases at J, with 15 bases between. Per the germline V gene, CDR1 is SGHDT and CDR2 is YYEEEE. The CDR3 bases are TGTGCCAGCAGCTTGGCACTGCGGGGGCCAAACAATGAGCAGTTCTTC. Translated, it gives CASSLALRGPNNEQFF.

Only one count was recorded for this clone. The V and J genes are TRBV4-3 and TRBJ2-6, with 10 bases matching TRBD2. Germline CDR1 and CDR2: LGHNA and YSLEER. With 0 bases clipped from V and 0 bases from J, the junction kept 8 bases outside the gene matches. The CDR3 length is 20 residues. Here the CDR3 DNA reads TGCGCCAGCAGCCAAGATTGGTCTAGCGGGGGACCCTCTGGGGCCAACGTCCTGACTTTC. Its protein is CASSQDWSSGGPSGANVLTF.

The V gene is TRBV29-1, the J gene TRBJ2-1; the D gene is possibly TRBD1 (6 bases). CDR1 and CDR2 (germline): SQVTM, ANQGSEA. The CDR3 loop spans 11 amino acids. V was pared by 5 bases and J by 12 bases, with 14 bases between. In nucleotides, the CDR3 is TGCAGCGTTTATACAGGGAGAGGGCAGTTCTTC. Translating gives CSVYTGRGQFF.

This clone has just a few counts. CDR3 amino acids: CASSPDRGQPQHF. The DNA for the CDR3 is TGTGCCAGCAGTCCGGATCGGGGTCAGCCCCAGCATTTT. This rearrangement joins TRBV12-3 or TRBV12-4 to TRBJ1-5; D is unresolved. V gave up 5 bases and J gave up 6 bases, with 11 bases separating them. The CDR3 runs 13 residues.

The gene calls are TRBV5-8 and TRBJ1-2, with D maybe TRBD1 (6 bases). CDR3 length: 15 amino acids. Germline V lookup: CDR1 SGHTS, CDR2 YDEGEE. The CDR3 bases are TGTGCTAAGGACCCAATAGGGACAACAAACTATGGCTACACCTTC. Its protein product is CAKDPIGTTNYGYTF.

The chain is built from TRBV10-1 and TRBJ2-2; no clear D. V lost 5 bases, J lost 6 bases, and 7 bases lay in between. The CDR3 extends over 12 amino acids. Germline assignment: CDR1 WNHNN and CDR2 SYGVQD (reference sequence). The CDR3 DNA sequence: TGCGCCAGCAGTTTTAGCCCCGGGGAGCTGTTTTTT. Its translation is CASSFSPGELFF.

The chain recombines TRBV3-1 (or the pseudogene TRBV3-2) with TRBJ1-3, with a possible D match to TRBD1 (6 bases). Trimming pared 0 bases from V and 2 bases from J, leaving 8 bases between. Germline values: CDR1 LGHDT, CDR2 YNNKEL (reference sequence). The CDR3 consists of 15 residues. CDR3 nucleotides: TGTGCCAGCAGCCAAGATAGGGGGACTGGAAACACCATATATTTT. Translating it yields CASSQDRGTGNTIYF.

The chain has TRBV27 and TRBJ1-1; TRBD1 is a possible D gene (5 bases). The CDR3 extends over 14 amino acids. Germline lookup yields CDR1 MNHEY and CDR2 SMNVEV (reference sequence). V lost 7 bases to trimming and J lost 1 base, with 13 bases between them. In DNA form, the CDR3 reads TGTGCCAGCAATCCGACAGAGGCGAACACTGAAGCTTTCTTT. Translated, it gives CASNPTEANTEAFF.

The chain employs TRBV19 and TRBJ2-1, with 8 bases fitting TRBD1. Germline loops: CDR1 LNHDA, CDR2 SQIVND (reference sequence). The CDR3 runs to 14 residues. V dropped 3 bases and J dropped 4; count of bases not matched to a gene: 2. The CDR3 here is CASSMGTGYNEQFF. The CDR3 DNA follows: TGTGCCAGTAGTATGGGGACAGGATACAATGAGCAGTTCTTC.

This chain uses TRBV19 with TRBJ2-2; the match to TRBD1 covers 7 bases. The CDR3 spans 16 residues. Germline V CDR1 and CDR2: LNHDA, SQIVND (reference sequence). V shed 6 bases, J shed 0 bases, and the junction held 7 bases outside the gene matches. CDR3 in amino acids: CASRGQEKPNTGELFF. CDR3 nucleotide sequence: TGTGCCAGTAGAGGACAGGAGAAACCGAACACCGGGGAGCTGTTTTTT.

The chain couples TRBV10-2 to TRBJ1-4; tentatively, D is TRBD1 (5 bases). V lost 10 bases and J 4 bases, leaving 13 bases between the germline ends. The CDR3 totals 13 residues. The germline V gene has CDR1 WSHSY and CDR2 SAAADI. Here the CDR3 DNA reads TGCGCCACCGCGGGACGGAATAATGAAAAACTGTTTTTT. Amino acids: CATAGRNNEKLFF.

The V call is TRBV9, the J call TRBJ2-3, with 7 bases identical to TRBD1. CDR3 length: 15 amino acids. The V and J ends lost 3 bases and 3 bases, in that order; junction bases with no gene match: 7. Germline assignment: CDR1 SGDLS and CDR2 YYNGEE. In DNA, the CDR3 is TGTGCCAGCAGCGCCGACAGGGTAATGACAGATACGCAGTATTTT. The encoded protein is CASSADRVMTDTQYF. The variable domain in full, completed from reference TRBV9 and TRBJ2-3, reads DSGVTQTPKHLITATGQRVTLRCSPRSGDLSVYWYQQSLDQGLQFLIQYYNGEERAKGNILERFSAQQFPDLHSELNLSSLELGDSALYFCASSADRVMTDTQYFGPGTRLTVL.